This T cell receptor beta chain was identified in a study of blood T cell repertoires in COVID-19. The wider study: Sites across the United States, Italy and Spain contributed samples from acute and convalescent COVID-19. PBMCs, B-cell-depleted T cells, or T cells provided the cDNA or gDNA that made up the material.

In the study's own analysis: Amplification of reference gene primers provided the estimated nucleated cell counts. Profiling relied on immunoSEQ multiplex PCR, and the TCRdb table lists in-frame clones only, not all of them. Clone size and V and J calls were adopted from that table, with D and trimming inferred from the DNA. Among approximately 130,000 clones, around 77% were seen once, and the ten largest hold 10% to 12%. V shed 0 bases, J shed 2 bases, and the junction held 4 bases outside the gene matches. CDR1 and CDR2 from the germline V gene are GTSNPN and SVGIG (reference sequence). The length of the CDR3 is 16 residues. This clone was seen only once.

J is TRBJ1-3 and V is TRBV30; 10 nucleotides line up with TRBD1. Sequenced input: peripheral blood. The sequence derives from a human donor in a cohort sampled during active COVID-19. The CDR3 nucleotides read TGTGCCTGGAGTGTAAAGGGGACAGGGGCTGGAAACACCATATATTTT. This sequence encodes CAWSVKGTGAGNTIYF.